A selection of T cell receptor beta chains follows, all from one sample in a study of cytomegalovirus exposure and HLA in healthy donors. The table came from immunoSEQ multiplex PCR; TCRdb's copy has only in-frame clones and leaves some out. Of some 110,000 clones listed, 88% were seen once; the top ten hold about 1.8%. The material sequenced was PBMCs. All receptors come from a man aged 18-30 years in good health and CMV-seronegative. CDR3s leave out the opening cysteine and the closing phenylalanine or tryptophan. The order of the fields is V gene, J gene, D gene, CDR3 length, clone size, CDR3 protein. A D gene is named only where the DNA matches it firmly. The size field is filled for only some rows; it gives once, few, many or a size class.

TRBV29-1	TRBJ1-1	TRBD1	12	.	SVERPGGDTEAF
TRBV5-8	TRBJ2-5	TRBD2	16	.	ASRRERGGTSVGLTQY
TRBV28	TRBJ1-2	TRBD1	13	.	ASTPRTGPPYGYT
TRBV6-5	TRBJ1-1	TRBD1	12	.	ASVVHRGGTEAF
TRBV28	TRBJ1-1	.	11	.	ASSLFPVPEAF
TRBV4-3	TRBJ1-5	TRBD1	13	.	ASSPHDRGRQPQH
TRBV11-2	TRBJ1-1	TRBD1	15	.	ASSSTTGTVMNTEAF
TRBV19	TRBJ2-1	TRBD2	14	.	ASSIPGLAADNEQF
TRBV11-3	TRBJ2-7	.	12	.	ASSLDANTYEQY
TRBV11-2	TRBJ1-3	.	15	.	ASSSIMGEGPGNTIY
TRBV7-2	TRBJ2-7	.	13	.	ASSLNSQGPYEQY
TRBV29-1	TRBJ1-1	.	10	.	SGSTGNTEAF
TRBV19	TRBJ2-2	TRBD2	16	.	ASSILSGGIANTGELF
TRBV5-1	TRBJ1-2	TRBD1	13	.	ASSWGDRENYGYT
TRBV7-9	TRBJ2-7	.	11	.	ASTLEAQGKQY
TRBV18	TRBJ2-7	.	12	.	ASSPPGTSYEQY
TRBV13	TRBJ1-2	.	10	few	ASSKTDYGYT
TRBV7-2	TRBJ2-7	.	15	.	ASSLAPPTALSYEQY
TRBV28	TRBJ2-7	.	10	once	ASSLAGYEQY
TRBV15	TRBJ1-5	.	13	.	ATSRALQGHGPQH
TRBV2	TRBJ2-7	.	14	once	ASSGLGAKDSYEQY
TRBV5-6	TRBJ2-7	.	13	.	ASSLQGGRYYEQY
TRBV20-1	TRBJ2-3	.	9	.	SAHRADTQY
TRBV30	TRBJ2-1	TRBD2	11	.	AWTSGGYNEQF
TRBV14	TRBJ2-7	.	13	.	ASSQDFLRSGEQY
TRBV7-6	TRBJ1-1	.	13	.	ASSLGTEANTEAF
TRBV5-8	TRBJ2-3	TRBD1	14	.	ASSGGDRGRKDTQY
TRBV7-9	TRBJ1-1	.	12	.	ASSPVEGKTEAF
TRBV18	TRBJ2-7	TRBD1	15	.	ASSPSVRDRESYEQY
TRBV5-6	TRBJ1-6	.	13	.	ASSPERGGRSPLH
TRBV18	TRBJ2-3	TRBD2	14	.	ASSERVAGNTDTQY
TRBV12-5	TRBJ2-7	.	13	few	ASGLAAGQHYEQY
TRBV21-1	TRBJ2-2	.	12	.	ASKLAGEMGELF
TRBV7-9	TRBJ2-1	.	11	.	ASTGISYNEQF
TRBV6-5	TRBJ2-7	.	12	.	ASKFGRKAYEQY
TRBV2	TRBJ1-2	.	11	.	ASSADMYYGYT
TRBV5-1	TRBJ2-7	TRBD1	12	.	ASTRDSLSYEQY
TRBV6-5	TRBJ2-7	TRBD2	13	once	ASDNRLAGPSEQY
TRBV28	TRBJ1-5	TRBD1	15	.	ASGEDRMKDSNQPQH
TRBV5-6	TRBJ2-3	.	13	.	ASSPNAGWPDTQY
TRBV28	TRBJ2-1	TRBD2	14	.	ASSSELAGTGNEQF
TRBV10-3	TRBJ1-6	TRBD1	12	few	AIRRGQGGSPLH
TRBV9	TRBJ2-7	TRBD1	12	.	ASSVGTGAYEQY
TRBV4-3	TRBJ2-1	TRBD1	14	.	ASSQEDRGGGNEQF
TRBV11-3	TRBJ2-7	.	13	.	ASSSLGRVSYEQY
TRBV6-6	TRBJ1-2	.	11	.	ASSYDGGLVDT
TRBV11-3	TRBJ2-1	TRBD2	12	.	ASSPRGRDDEQF
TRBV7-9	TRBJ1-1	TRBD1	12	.	ASSSTGSDTEAF
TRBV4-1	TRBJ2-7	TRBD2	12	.	ASSQAAGVDEQY
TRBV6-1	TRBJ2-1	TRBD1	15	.	ASSGSLPGQGSNEQF
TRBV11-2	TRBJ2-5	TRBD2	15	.	ASSLLGSGRAGETQY
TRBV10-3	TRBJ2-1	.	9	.	AIEAYNEQF
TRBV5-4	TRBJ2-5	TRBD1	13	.	ASSLEDRVGETQY
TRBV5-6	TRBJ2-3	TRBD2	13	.	ASSLELAGQDTQY